One sample yielded the 18 T cell receptor beta chains listed below, sequenced in a study of CD8 T cells in Susac syndrome. Reverse transcription of roughly 0.45 to 1 ug RNA was carried out with random hexamers. TCRdb re-derived calls from the immunoSEQ multiplex PCR reads in MiXCR, one entry per CDR3 protein. The table shows over 300,000 distinct CDR3 sequences, with roughly nine tenths occurring only once. The sample taken for sequencing was CD4+ T cells from PBMCs. The receptors were gathered from a human donor with multiple sclerosis.

As DNA, the CDR3 is TGTGCCAGCGGGAGGGTCTCCTACGAGCAGTACTTC. Protein sequence: CASGRVSYEQYF. The chain recombines TRBV6-1 with TRBJ2-7; 7 positions agree with TRBD2. V shed 8 bases and J 0 bases; nucleotides not matched to a gene: 1. Germline lookup yields CDR1 MNHNS and CDR2 SASEGT. The length of the CDR3 is 12 residues.

The chain recombines TRBV2 with TRBJ2-4; 7 bases agree with TRBD2. V lost 9 bases to trimming and J lost 9 bases; unmatched junction nucleotides: 23. This CDR3 is 17 amino acids long. CDR1 and CDR2 from the germline V gene are SNHLY and FYNNEI. CDR3 in amino acids: CASHPYRTRRSQGIQYF. The DNA for the CDR3 is TGTGCCAGTCACCCCTATCGGACTAGACGTAGCCAGGGCATTCAGTACTTC.

Remarks on this clonotype: This CDR3 fails to terminate in the conserved phenylalanine or tryptophan, so it likely reflects a read error. The chain employs TRBV6-2 or TRBV6-3 and TRBJ2-1, with 10 bases aligning to TRBD1. V lost 7 bases and J lost 3; bases outside the gene matches: 9. Per germline, CDR1 MNHEY and CDR2 SVGEGT. The CDR3 has 16 amino acids. CDR3 bases: TGTGCCAGCAAATACTCCGGGACAGGGGTCTACAATGAGCAGTTCCTC. Translating gives CASKYSGTGVYNEQFL.

This rearrangement joins TRBV20-1 to TRBJ2-1, with 9 nucleotides matching TRBD2. The trim removed 1 base at V and 7 bases at J, leaving 11 bases unmatched. Germline lookup yields CDR1 DFQATT and CDR2 SNEGSKA (reference sequence). This CDR3 spans 16 amino acids. The CDR3 bases are TGCAGTGCTAGAGCCAGGCTAGCGGGACTTTGGAATGAGCAGTTCTTC. This gives the protein CSARARLAGLWNEQFF.

The chain joins TRBV6-1 to TRBJ1-5, with a tentative D call TRBD1 (5 bases). Germline assignment: CDR1 MNHNS and CDR2 SASEGT. The CDR3 is 15 residues long. Trimming stripped 11 bases from V and 2 bases from J, with 19 bases between. CDR3 DNA sequence: TGTGCCGTCCGGGACGTAGGCCGTGGCAATCAGCCCCAGCATTTT. It is translated as CAVRDVGRGNQPQHF.

This chain links TRBV6-2 or TRBV6-3 with TRBJ2-7; tentative D call: TRBD2 (5 bases). The CDR3 sequence is 13 residues long. The germline V gene has CDR1 MNHEY and CDR2 SVGEGT. Trimming left V 6 bases short and J 9 bases short, with 18 bases between. As DNA, the CDR3 is TGTGCCAGCAGCCCGATCGACTACGGGGTGCAGTACTTC. This translates into CASSPIDYGVQYF.

The V call is TRBV5-1, the J call TRBJ2-1; D may be TRBD1 or TRBD2 (5 bases each). With 1 base removed from V and 0 bases from J, the gap between germline ends came to 11 bases. The CDR3 contains 16 residues. Germline V lookup: CDR1 SGHRS, CDR2 YFSETQ. The CDR3 sequence is CASSLIGDASYNEQFF. The CDR3 region has the DNA TGCGCCAGCAGCTTGATTGGGGACGCCTCCTACAATGAGCAGTTCTTC.

V is TRBV7-2 and J is TRBJ1-1; D is unresolved. CDR1 is SGHTA and CDR2 is FQGNSA in the germline V gene. Trimming pared 5 bases from V and 0 bases from J, leaving 13 bases between. There are 15 residues in the CDR3. The CDR3 nucleotides read TGTGCCAGCAGCCTCCATCCGGTTATGAACACTGAAGCTTTCTTT. Residues: CASSLHPVMNTEAFF. The variable domain in full, completed from reference TRBV7-2 and TRBJ1-1, reads GAGVSQSPSNKVTEKGKDVELRCDPISGHTALYWYRQSLGQGLEFLIYFQGNSAPDKSGLPSDRFSAERTGGSVSTLTIQRTQQEDSAVYLCASSLHPVMNTEAFFGQGTRLTVV.

The CDR3, as DNA: TGTGCCAGCAGTGCCCTCCGGCAGACTAGCGGGGAGTTCTTC. Protein sequence: CASSALRQTSGEFF. This sequence joins TRBV2 and TRBJ2-1; 11 bases align to TRBD2. The CDR3 length is 14 residues. V shed 4 bases, J shed 14 bases, and the junction held 10 bases outside the gene matches. CDR1 SNHLY and CDR2 FYNNEI come from the germline V gene.

The chain combines TRBV7-6 with TRBJ1-1; D ambiguous. The CDR3 runs 14 residues. Trimming took 2 bases from V and 1 from J, leaving 8 bases between them. Germline V gene data show CDR1 as SGHVS and CDR2 as FNYEAQ. CDR3 amino acids: CASSLNPSNTEAFF. CDR3 nucleotide sequence: TGTGCCAGCAGCTTAAACCCATCGAACACTGAAGCTTTCTTT.

Turning to this clonotype: Germline is not matched at one junction end, which may reflect a read error. The chain uses TRBV9 and TRBJ1-1; a weak D match, TRBD1 (6 bases). This CDR3 is 14 amino acids long. Looked up from germline, CDR1 is SGDLS and CDR2 is YYNGEE. CDR3 coding DNA: TGTGCCGGCAGCGTAGGGGGGCTCGGCACTGAAGCTTTCTTT. Its protein is CAGSVGGLGTEAFF.

This chain joins TRBV12-3 or TRBV12-4 and TRBJ2-1; TRBD2 matches at 8 bases. The ends lost 3 bases at V and 4 bases at J; junction bases unmatched: 17. This CDR3 has 19 amino acids. The DNA of the CDR3 is TGTGCCAGCAGTTTCCCCGGGGGGGCGGTGCAACGATTTTACAATGAGCAGTTCTTC. Translating it yields CASSFPGGAVQRFYNEQFF.

The J gene is TRBJ2-1, the V gene TRBV7-2; D is unclear. CDR1 is SGHTA and CDR2 is FQGNSA in the germline V gene. Trimming removed 0 bases from V and 6 bases from J, with 9 bases in between. CDR3 length equals 14 residues. The CDR3 here is CASSLAPGVNEQFF. The CDR3 DNA reads TGTGCCAGCAGCTTAGCGCCTGGGGTCAATGAGCAGTTCTTC.

The chain joins TRBV5-1 to TRBJ2-2; possible D gene TRBD2, 6 bases. Germline values: CDR1 SGHRS, CDR2 YFSETQ. Trimming took off 4 bases at V and 0 bases at J, with 16 bases between the two ends. The CDR3 sequence is 17 residues long. This chain's CDR3 is CASSPQHGRANTGELFF. CDR3 in DNA: TGCGCCAGCAGCCCCCAACACGGGAGAGCGAACACCGGGGAGCTGTTTTTT.

The chain combines TRBV6-5 with TRBJ2-5, with 11 bases identical to TRBD2. This CDR3 has 17 residues. Germline V CDR1 and CDR2: MNHEY, SVGAGI. With 2 bases clipped from V and 3 bases from J, the junction kept 8 bases outside the gene matches. The chain's CDR3 is CASSYDGTSGSKETQYF. CDR3 DNA: TGTGCCAGCAGTTACGACGGGACTAGCGGTTCGAAAGAGACCCAGTACTTC.

Only one count was recorded for this clonotype. The rearrangement joins TRBV20-1 to TRBJ2-3; D is uncertain. The CDR3 consists of 17 residues. CDR1 and CDR2 from the germline V gene are DFQATT and SNEGSKA (reference sequence). With 5 bases removed from V and 2 bases from J, the gap between germline ends came to 23 bases. CDR3 loop: CSAESLVSLGLTDTQYF. For the CDR3, the DNA is TGCAGTGCTGAGTCCCTAGTTAGCCTAGGTCTCACAGATACGCAGTATTTT.

As concerns this clonotype: Its ends do not fully match the called genes, so a read error is possible. The chain couples TRBV12-3 or TRBV12-4 to TRBJ1-2, with 7 nucleotides matching TRBD1. The CDR3 loop spans 13 amino acids. CDR3 residues: CASSSPRQGPSAF. For the CDR3, the DNA is TGTGCCAGCAGTTCGCCGCGACAGGGACCATCGGCCTTC.

The chain joins TRBV29-1 to TRBJ1-1; TRBD1 might be the D (6 bases). Deletions cut 4 bases from V and 6 bases from J, with 18 bases between. This CDR3 is built from 14 residues. The germline gives CDR1 SQVTM, CDR2 ANQGSEA. This chain's CDR3 is CSVARGEDGAEAFF. The CDR3 bases are TGCAGCGTTGCTAGGGGGGAGGACGGAGCTGAAGCTTTCTTT.